Shown below are 20 T cell receptor beta chains from a single sample sequenced in a study of T-cell memory formation after mild COVID-19. TCRdb independently ran MiXCR on the 5' RACE reads; one entry per CDR3 protein. The data contain about 560,000 distinct CDR3 sequences, less than 25% of them singletons. The sequenced material came from PBMCs or a T cell subset sorted from them (not recorded which). These TCRs come from an adult woman who had mild COVID-19 (a few samples of this study predate the infection). Cell type and time point are not known.

The chain has TRBV9 and TRBJ2-4, with D unresolved. The CDR3 runs to 17 residues. In germline, CDR1 is SGDLS, CDR2 YYNGEE. V lost 3 bases and J 5 bases, leaving 21 bases between the germline ends. The CDR3: CASSAPNYSRWENIQYF. As DNA, the CDR3 is TGTGCCAGCAGCGCCCCCAATTACTCCCGATGGGAAAACATTCAGTACTTC.

This clonotype turned up a few times. V is TRBV14 and J is TRBJ2-1; 7 bases map to TRBD1. After removal of 2 bases from V and 6 bases from J, the junction contained 1 base not matched to a gene. Germline CDR1 and CDR2: SGHDN and FVKESK. The CDR3 contains 13 residues. The CDR3 protein is CASSQPGGNEQFF. CDR3 bases: TGTGCCAGCAGCCAACCAGGGGGCAATGAGCAGTTCTTC.

The chain uses TRBV7-9 and TRBJ2-1, with 7 bases fitting TRBD2. The CDR3 sequence is 18 residues long. From germline, CDR1 is SEHNR and CDR2 FQNEAQ (reference sequence). The J segment lost 1 base and the V segment lost 4 bases, leaving 13 bases of the junction unmatched. The CDR3 DNA is TGTGCCAGCAGCTCACAACGGGGGGTAATCAGGTCCTACAATGAGCAGTTCTTC. Encoded protein: CASSSQRGVIRSYNEQFF.

This clonotype was detected a few times. CDR3 amino acids: CASTDSGLNTEAFF. The CDR3, as DNA: TGTGCCAGCACCGATTCCGGGCTGAACACTGAAGCTTTCTTT. The chain is built from TRBV3-1 and TRBJ1-1; D is unclear. The CDR3 runs 14 residues. Trimming pared 7 bases from V and 0 bases from J, leaving 12 bases between. CDR1 and CDR2 (germline): LGHDT, YNNKEL (reference sequence).

This clonotype has a handful of counts. This chain uses TRBV29-1 with TRBJ1-1; possible D gene TRBD1, 6 bases. CDR1 and CDR2 (germline): SQVTM, ANQGSEA. The CDR3 totals 14 residues. Trimming took 0 bases from V and 5 from J, leaving 13 bases between them. CDR3 loop: CSVEDRGRVTEAFF. The CDR3 DNA reads TGCAGCGTTGAAGACAGGGGACGGGTGACTGAAGCTTTCTTT.

The rearrangement links TRBV12-3 or TRBV12-4 to TRBJ2-3; no reliable D call. CDR3 size: 12 residues. Trimming shortened V by 3 bases and J by 5 bases, and 6 bases separated the two germline ends. CDR3 protein: CASSFVRDTQYF. In nucleotides, the CDR3 is TGTGCCAGCAGTTTCGTGAGAGATACGCAGTATTTT.

This clonotype was seen more than once but under ten times. The chain carries TRBV3-1 and TRBJ2-7; D ambiguous. Germline V lookup: CDR1 LGHDT, CDR2 YNNKEL (reference sequence). V was cut by 2 bases and J by 6 bases, with 14 bases left in between. This CDR3 has 14 amino acids. The CDR3: CASSQSTSVGEQYF. DNA of the CDR3: TGTGCCAGCAGCCAAAGTACGTCCGTCGGCGAGCAGTACTTC.

This clonotype showed up just a few times. The J gene is TRBJ1-1, the V gene TRBV6-2 or TRBV6-3; no clear D gene. Germline assignment: CDR1 MNHEY and CDR2 SVGEGT. With 0 bases removed from V and 2 bases from J, the gap between germline ends came to 7 bases. The CDR3 has 14 residues. The CDR3 DNA sequence: TGTGCCAGCAGTTACTCGACTAGAAACACTGAAGCTTTCTTT. Translated, it gives CASSYSTRNTEAFF.

This chain links TRBV5-1 with TRBJ2-1, with TRBD2 identical over 10 bases. V lost 3 bases to trimming and J lost 8 bases; unmatched junction nucleotides: 11. From germline, CDR1 is SGHRS and CDR2 YFSETQ. This CDR3 comprises 16 residues. The CDR3 bases are TGCGCCAGCAGCTCGCAGCTAGCGGGGGCTGTAGATGAGCAGTTCTTC. Protein: CASSSQLAGAVDEQFF.

This chain uses TRBV4-1 with TRBJ2-7, with D hard to call. With 1 base removed from V and 6 bases from J, the gap between germline ends came to 13 bases. The CDR3 is 14 residues long. Germline CDR1 reads MGHRA; CDR2 reads YSYEKL. The CDR3 nucleotides are TGCGCCAGCAGCCAAGGGGCCTGGGCAAGCGAGCAGTACTTC. Translation gives CASSQGAWASEQYF.

The V gene is TRBV7-9, the J gene TRBJ1-1; 8 bases match TRBD1. Germline CDR1 is SEHNR and CDR2 is FQNEAQ (reference sequence). The CDR3 has 16 amino acids. V gave up 2 bases and J gave up 5 bases; unmatched junction bases: 10. In DNA form, the CDR3 reads TGTGCCAGCAGCTTACCCGACAGGGGATTAGGTACTGAAGCTTTCTTT. Its translation is CASSLPDRGLGTEAFF.

The chain links TRBV5-1 to TRBJ2-5; weak D call: TRBD1 (6 bases). This CDR3 is 13 amino acids long. Germline assignment: CDR1 SGHRS and CDR2 YFSETQ. V gave up 4 bases and J gave up 5 bases, with 12 bases separating them. CDR3 in DNA: TGCGCCAGCAGCAGCAGGGGTTGGGAGACCCAGTACTTC. This codes for CASSSRGWETQYF.

V usage is TRBV5-1 and J usage is TRBJ1-2, with TRBD1 identical over 9 bases. Germline V lookup: CDR1 SGHRS, CDR2 YFSETQ. The junction had 17 bases not matched to a gene; V was cut back by 2 bases and J by 6 bases. The CDR3 consists of 18 residues. The CDR3 coding sequence is TGCGCCAGCAGCTTTTCCCCCCCGGGAACAGGGGGCTGGAATGGCTACACCTTC. Protein sequence: CASSFSPPGTGGWNGYTF.

This clonotype was recorded a few times. This chain connects TRBV7-9 to TRBJ1-1; possible D gene TRBD1, 5 bases. This CDR3 contains 14 residues. CDR1 and CDR2 from the germline V gene are SEHNR and FQNEAQ (reference sequence). V was clipped by 6 bases and J by 0 bases, with 11 bases between them. The DNA for the CDR3 is TGTGCCAGCAGACCACAGGTCATGAACACTGAAGCTTTCTTT. The encoded protein is CASRPQVMNTEAFF.

This clonotype showed up just a few times. The gene calls are TRBV5-5 and TRBJ2-7; possible D gene TRBD2, 6 bases. CDR3 length: 13 amino acids. The germline V gene has CDR1 SGHKS and CDR2 YYEKEE (reference sequence). V shed 5 bases and J shed 4 bases, with 13 bases lying between them. CDR3 in DNA: TGTGCCAGCAGAGATGCGGACTATTACGAGCAGTACTTC. This codes for CASRDADYYEQYF.

This clonotype was picked up a small number of times. V gene TRBV7-2 combines with J gene TRBJ2-7, with D unclear. CDR1 and CDR2 from the germline V gene are SGHTA and FQGNSA. The CDR3 is 14 amino acids. V was trimmed by 3 bases and J by 2 bases, leaving 11 bases between them. The CDR3 DNA is TGTGCCAGCAGCTTGGGCTACTCAACCTACGAGCAGTACTTC. It is translated as CASSLGYSTYEQYF.

This chain links TRBV29-1 with TRBJ1-4; D is undetermined. Germline-derived CDR1 and CDR2 are SQVTM and ANQGSEA. The CDR3 covers 15 residues. The germline V and J ends were trimmed by 6 bases and 0 bases, with 14 bases remaining between them. Written as DNA, the CDR3 is TGCAGCGTGTCCCAGTCCCCATCAACTAATGAAAAACTGTTTTTT. Residues: CSVSQSPSTNEKLFF.

This chain uses TRBV20-1 with TRBJ2-3, with D possibly TRBD1 on 6 matching bases. With 0 bases removed from V and 4 bases from J, the gap between germline ends came to 17 bases. This CDR3 has 16 amino acids. CDR1 and CDR2 from the germline V gene are DFQATT and SNEGSKA (reference sequence). The CDR3 protein is CSARDLGTRGADTQYF. The CDR3 nucleotides read TGCAGTGCTAGAGATCTAGGGACCAGGGGAGCAGATACGCAGTATTTT.

The chain employs TRBV2 and TRBJ2-7; D is unresolved. Trimming pared 8 bases from V and 1 base from J, leaving 18 bases between. Germline lookup yields CDR1 SNHLY and CDR2 FYNNEI. CDR3 length equals 15 residues. In nucleotides, the CDR3 is TGTGCCAGCCTCTCCCTTCGGGCGGAGTCCTACGAGCAGTACTTC. Residues: CASLSLRAESYEQYF.

The chain carries TRBV18 and TRBJ2-5; 8 bases map to TRBD2. Per the germline V gene, CDR1 is KGHSH and CDR2 is LQKENI. The V gene end was trimmed by 2 bases and the J gene end by 4 bases; junction bases not matched to a gene: 6. There are 15 residues in the CDR3. This CDR3 reads CASSPRAGATETQYF. DNA for the CDR3: TGTGCCAGCTCACCAAGAGCGGGGGCAACAGAGACCCAGTACTTC.